Shown below are 5 T cell receptor beta chains from a single sample sequenced in a study of T cell changes during pregnancy in multiple sclerosis. Generated by immunoSEQ multiplex PCR, the TCRdb table keeps only in-frame clones and is missing some. The sample lists about 27,000 clones, about 89% occurring once. The sequencing here drew on CD8+ T cells from peripheral blood mononuclear cells, taken in the first trimester of pregnancy. These receptors all come from a female donor in good health, enrolled as a control in a pregnancy study.

V and J are TRBV7-9 and TRBJ2-7; D is ambiguous. Trimming shortened V by 4 bases and J by 4 bases, and 11 bases separated the two germline ends. Looked up from germline, CDR1 is SEHNR and CDR2 is FQNEAQ (reference sequence). The CDR3 length is 13 residues. CDR3 protein: CASSSPSVYEQYF. The CDR3 region has the DNA TGTGCCAGCAGCTCCCCCTCCGTTTACGAGCAGTACTTC.

V gene TRBV29-1 combines with J gene TRBJ2-7; 9 bases align to TRBD2. This CDR3 contains 14 residues. Germline V gene data show CDR1 as SQVTM and CDR2 as ANQGSEA. V dropped 1 base and J dropped 3; count of bases not matched to a gene: 4. The CDR3 region has the DNA TGCAGCGTTGAAGGGCTAGCGGGAAACTACGAGCAGTACTTC. This translates into CSVEGLAGNYEQYF.

This sequence joins TRBV11-2 and TRBJ2-1; D gene ambiguous. Germline CDR1 is SGHAT and CDR2 is FQNNGV. CDR3 length: 12 amino acids. V lost 3 bases and J 9 bases, leaving 9 bases between the germline ends. CDR3 in amino acids: CASSFARSEQFF. The CDR3 DNA reads TGTGCCAGCAGCTTCGCCCGGAGTGAGCAGTTCTTC.

CDR3 sequence (DNA): TGTGCCACCAGCCCCGGGGAGGGGGGCAACTCCTACGAGCAGTACTTC. Protein: CATSPGEGGNSYEQYF. This chain links TRBV15 with TRBJ2-7; TRBD2 is a possible D gene (7 bases). The germline gives CDR1 LNHNV, CDR2 YYDKDF (reference sequence). V shed 5 bases and J shed 0 bases, with 17 bases lying between them. The CDR3 is 16 residues long.

The chain uses TRBV6-4 and TRBJ2-1; no firm D call. Trimming removed 2 bases from V and 5 bases from J, with 7 bases in between. CDR3 size: 13 residues. Germline lookup yields CDR1 MRHNA and CDR2 SNTAGT. CDR3 in DNA: TGTGCCAGCAGTGACACTACGAACAATGAGCAGTTCTTC. The encoded protein is CASSDTTNNEQFF.